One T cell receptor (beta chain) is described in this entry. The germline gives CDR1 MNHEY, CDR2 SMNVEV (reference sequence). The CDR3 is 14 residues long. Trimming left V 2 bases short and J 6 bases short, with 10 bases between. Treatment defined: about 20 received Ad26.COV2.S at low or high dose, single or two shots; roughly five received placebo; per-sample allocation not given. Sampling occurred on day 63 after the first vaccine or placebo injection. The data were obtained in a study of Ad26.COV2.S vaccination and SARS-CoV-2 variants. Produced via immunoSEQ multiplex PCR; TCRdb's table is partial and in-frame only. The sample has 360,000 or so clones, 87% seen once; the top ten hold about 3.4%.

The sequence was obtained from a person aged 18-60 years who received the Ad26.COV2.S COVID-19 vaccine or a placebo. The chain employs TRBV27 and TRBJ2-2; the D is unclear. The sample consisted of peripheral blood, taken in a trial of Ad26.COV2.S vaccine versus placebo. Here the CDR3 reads CASSLVGLAGELFF. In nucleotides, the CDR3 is TGTGCCAGCAGTTTAGTGGGGTTGGCCGGGGAGCTGTTTTTT.